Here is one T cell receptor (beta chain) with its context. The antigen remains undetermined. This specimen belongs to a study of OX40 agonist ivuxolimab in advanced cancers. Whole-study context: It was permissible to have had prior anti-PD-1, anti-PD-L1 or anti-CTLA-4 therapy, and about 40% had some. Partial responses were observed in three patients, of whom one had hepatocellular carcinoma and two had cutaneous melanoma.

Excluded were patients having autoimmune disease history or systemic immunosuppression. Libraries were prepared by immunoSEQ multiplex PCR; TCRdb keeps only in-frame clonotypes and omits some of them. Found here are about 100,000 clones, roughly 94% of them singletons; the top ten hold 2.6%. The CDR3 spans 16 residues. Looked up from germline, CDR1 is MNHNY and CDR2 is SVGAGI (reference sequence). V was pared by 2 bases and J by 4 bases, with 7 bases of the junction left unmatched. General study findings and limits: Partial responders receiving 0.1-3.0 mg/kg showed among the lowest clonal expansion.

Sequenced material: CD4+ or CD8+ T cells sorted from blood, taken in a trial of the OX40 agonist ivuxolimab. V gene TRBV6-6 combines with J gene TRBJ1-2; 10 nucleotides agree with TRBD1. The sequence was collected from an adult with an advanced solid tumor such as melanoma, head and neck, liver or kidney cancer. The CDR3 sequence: CASSYQDRGRPYGYTF. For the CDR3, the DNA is TGTGCCAGCAGTTACCAAGACAGGGGGCGTCCCTATGGCTACACCTTC.